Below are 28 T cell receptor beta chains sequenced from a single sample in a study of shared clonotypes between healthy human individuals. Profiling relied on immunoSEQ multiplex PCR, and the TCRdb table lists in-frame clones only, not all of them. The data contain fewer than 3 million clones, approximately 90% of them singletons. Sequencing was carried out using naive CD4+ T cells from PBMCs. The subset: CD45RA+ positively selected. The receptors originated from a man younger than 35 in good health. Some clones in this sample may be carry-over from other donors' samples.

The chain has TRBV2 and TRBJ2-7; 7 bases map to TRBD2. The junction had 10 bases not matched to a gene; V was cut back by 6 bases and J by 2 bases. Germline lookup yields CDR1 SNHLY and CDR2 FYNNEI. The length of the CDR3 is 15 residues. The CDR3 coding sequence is TGTGCCAGCAGGCTTGAGGGAGGGCCTACCTACGAGCAGTACTTC. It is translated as CASRLEGGPTYEQYF.

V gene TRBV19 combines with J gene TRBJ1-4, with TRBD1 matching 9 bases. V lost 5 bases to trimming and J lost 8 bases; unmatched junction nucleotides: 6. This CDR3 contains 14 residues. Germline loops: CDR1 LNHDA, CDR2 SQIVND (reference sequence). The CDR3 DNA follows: TGTGCCAGTAGTTTGACAGGGGGAACAGAAAAACTGTTTTTT. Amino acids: CASSLTGGTEKLFF.

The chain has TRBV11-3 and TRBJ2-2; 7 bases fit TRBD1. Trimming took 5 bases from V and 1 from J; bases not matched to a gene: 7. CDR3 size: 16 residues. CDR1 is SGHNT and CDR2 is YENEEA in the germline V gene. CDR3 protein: CASSVLTGMNTGELFF. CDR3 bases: TGTGCCAGCAGCGTCCTGACAGGGATGAACACCGGGGAGCTGTTTTTT.

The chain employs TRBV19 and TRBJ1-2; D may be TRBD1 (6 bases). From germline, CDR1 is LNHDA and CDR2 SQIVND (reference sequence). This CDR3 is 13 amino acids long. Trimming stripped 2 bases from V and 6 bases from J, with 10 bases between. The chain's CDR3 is CASSITQGNGYTF. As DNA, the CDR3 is TGTGCCAGTAGTATAACGCAGGGGAATGGCTACACCTTC.

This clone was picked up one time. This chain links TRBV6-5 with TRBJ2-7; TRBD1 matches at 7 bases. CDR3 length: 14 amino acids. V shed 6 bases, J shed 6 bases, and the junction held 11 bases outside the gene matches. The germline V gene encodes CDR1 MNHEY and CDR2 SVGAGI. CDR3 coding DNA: TGTGCCAGCAGCTTACTGAGGGGGCTGGCCGAGCAGTACTTC. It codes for CASSLLRGLAEQYF.

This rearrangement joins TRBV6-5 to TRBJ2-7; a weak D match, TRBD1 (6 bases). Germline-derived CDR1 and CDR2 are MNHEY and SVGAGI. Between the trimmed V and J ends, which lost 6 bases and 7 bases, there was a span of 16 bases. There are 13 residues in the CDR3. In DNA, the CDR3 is TGTGCCAGCAGGCCCAGGGGTTCTGGAGAGCAGTACTTC. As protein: CASRPRGSGEQYF.

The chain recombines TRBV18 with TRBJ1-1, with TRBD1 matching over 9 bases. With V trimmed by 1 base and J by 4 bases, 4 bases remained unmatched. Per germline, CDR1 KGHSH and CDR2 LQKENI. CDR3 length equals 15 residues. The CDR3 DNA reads TGTGCCAGCTCACCACTGACAGGGGGGTTCACTGAAGCTTTCTTT. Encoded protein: CASSPLTGGFTEAFF.

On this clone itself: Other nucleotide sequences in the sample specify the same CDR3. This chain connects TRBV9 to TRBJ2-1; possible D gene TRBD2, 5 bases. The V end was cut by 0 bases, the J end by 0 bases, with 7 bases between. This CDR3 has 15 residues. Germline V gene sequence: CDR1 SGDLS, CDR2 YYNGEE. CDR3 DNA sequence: TGTGCCAGCAGCGTAGGAGAGGGCTCCTACAATGAGCAGTTCTTC. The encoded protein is CASSVGEGSYNEQFF.

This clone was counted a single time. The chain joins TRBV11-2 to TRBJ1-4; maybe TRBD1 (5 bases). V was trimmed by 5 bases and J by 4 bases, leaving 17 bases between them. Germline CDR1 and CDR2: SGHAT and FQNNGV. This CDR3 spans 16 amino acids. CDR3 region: CASSLTLGGFNEKLFF. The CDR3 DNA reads TGTGCCAGCAGCCTTACGCTCGGGGGATTTAATGAAAAACTGTTTTTT.

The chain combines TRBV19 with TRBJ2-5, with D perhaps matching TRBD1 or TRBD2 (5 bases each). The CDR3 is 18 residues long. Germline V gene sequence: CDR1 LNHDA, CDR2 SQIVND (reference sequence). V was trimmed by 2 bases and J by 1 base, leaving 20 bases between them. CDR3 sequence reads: CASSIKGWGSPSQETQYF. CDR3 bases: TGTGCCAGTAGTATAAAGGGATGGGGGTCCCCGTCCCAAGAGACCCAGTACTTC.

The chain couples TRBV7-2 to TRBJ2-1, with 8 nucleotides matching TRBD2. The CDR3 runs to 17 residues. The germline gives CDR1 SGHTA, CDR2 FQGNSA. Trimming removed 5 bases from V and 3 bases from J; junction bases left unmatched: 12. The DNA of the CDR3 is TGTGCCAGCAGCCCCACTTTGCTAGCGGGCCGCTACAATGAGCAGTTCTTC. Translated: CASSPTLLAGRYNEQFF.

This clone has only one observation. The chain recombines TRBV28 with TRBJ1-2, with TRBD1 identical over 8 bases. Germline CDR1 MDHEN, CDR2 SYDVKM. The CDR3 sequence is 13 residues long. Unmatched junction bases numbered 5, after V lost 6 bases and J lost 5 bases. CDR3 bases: TGTGCCAGCAGCTCAGGGGGCTTTTATGGCTACACCTTC. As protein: CASSSGGFYGYTF.

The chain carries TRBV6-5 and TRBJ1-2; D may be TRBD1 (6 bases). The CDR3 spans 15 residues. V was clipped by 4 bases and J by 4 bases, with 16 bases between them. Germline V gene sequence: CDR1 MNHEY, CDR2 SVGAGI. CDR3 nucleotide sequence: TGTGCCAGCAGTTTCCGGGGGGCGGGCGTCTATGGCTACACCTTC. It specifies CASSFRGAGVYGYTF.

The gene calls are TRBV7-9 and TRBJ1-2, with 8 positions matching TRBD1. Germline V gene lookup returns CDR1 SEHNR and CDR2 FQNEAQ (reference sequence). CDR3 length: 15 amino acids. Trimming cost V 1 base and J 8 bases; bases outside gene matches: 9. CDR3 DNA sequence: TGTGCCAGCAGCTTAGTAGGACAGGGCGCGGCGGGCTACACCTTC. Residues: CASSLVGQGAAGYTF.

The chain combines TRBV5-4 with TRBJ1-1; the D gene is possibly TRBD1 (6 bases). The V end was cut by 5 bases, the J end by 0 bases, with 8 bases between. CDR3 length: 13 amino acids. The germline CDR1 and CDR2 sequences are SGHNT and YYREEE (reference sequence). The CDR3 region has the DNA TGTGCCAGCAGTACAGGGATGAACACTGAAGCTTTCTTT. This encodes CASSTGMNTEAFF.

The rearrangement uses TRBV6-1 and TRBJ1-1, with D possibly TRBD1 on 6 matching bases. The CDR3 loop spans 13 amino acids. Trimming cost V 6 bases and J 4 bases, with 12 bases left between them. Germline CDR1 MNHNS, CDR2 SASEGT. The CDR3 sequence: CASRIQGRTEAFF. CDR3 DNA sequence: TGTGCCAGCAGAATACAGGGTCGCACTGAAGCTTTCTTT.

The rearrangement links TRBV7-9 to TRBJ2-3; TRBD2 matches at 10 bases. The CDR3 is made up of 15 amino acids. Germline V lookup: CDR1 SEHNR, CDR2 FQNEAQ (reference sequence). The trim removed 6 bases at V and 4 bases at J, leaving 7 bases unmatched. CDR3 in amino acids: CASRRASGSADTQYF. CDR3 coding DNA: TGTGCCAGCAGGCGAGCTAGCGGGAGTGCAGATACGCAGTATTTT. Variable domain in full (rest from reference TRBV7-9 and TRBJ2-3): DTGVSQNPRHKITKRGQNVTFRCDPISEHNRLYWYRQTLGQGPEFLTYFQNEAQLEKSRLLSDRFSAERPKGSFSTLEIQRTEQGDSAMYLCASRRASGSADTQYFGPGTRLTVL.

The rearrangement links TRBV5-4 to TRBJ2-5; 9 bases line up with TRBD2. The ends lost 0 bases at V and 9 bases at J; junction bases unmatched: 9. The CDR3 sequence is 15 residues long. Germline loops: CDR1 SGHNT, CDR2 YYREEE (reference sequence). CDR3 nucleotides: TGTGCCAGCAGCTTGGGTGCACCGGGACTAGCTCCCCAGTACTTC. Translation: CASSLGAPGLAPQYF.

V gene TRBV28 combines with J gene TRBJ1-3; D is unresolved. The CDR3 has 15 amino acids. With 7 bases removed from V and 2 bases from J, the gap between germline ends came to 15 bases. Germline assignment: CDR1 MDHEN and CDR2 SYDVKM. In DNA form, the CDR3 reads TGTGCCAGCACGTTATCCGGGCCGACTGGAAACACCATATATTTT. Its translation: CASTLSGPTGNTIYF.

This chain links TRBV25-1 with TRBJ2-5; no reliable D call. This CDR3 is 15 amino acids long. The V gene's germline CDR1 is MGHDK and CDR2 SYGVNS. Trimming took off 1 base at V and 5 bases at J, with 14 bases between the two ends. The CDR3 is CASSEWVGQRETQYF. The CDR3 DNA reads TGTGCCAGCAGTGAATGGGTCGGGCAGAGGGAGACCCAGTACTTC.

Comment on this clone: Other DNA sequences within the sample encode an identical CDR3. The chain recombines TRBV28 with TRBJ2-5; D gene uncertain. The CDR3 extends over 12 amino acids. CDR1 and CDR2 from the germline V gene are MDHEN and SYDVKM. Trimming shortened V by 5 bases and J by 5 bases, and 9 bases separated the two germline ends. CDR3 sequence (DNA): TGTGCCAGCAGTCCCTCTCGGGAGACCCAGTACTTC. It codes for CASSPSRETQYF. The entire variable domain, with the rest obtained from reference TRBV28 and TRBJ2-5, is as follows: DVKVTQSSRYLVKRTGEKVFLECVQDMDHENMFWYRQDPGLGLRLIYFSYDVKMKEKGDIPEGYSVSREKKERFSLILESASTNQTSMYLCASSPSRETQYFGPGTRLLVL.

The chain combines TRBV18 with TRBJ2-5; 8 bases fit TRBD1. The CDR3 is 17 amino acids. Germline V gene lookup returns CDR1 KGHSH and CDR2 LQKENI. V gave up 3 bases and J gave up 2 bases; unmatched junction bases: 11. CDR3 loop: CASSPQAPGTGQETQYF. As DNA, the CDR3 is TGTGCCAGCTCACCCCAGGCTCCCGGGACAGGACAAGAGACCCAGTACTTC.

CDR3 coding DNA: TGCAGCGTTTCAAAGCAGCCGTCTCAAGAGACCCAGTACTTC. Translating gives CSVSKQPSQETQYF. The V call is TRBV29-1, the J call TRBJ2-5, with D hard to call. The CDR3 runs 14 residues. Germline assignment: CDR1 SQVTM and CDR2 ANQGSEA. The V end was cut by 5 bases, the J end by 2 bases, with 15 bases between.

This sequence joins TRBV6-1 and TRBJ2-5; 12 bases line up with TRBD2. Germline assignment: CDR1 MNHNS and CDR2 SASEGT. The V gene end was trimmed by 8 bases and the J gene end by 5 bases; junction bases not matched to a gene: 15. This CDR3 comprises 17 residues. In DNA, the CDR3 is TGTGCCAGCGGTGCTAGCGGGAGGGCCGGTCGAGGGGAGACCCAGTACTTC. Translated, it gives CASGASGRAGRGETQYF.

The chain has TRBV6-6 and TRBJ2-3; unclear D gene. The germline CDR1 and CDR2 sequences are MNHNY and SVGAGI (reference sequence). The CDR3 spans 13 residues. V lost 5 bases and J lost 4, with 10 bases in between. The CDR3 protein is CASSARVADTQYF. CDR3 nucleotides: TGTGCCAGCAGTGCCCGGGTAGCAGATACGCAGTATTTT.

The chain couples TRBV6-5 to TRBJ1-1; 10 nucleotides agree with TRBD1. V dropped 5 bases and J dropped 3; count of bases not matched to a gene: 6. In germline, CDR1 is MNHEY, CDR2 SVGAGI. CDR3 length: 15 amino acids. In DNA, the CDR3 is TGTGCCAGCAGTATCACAGGGACAGGGGACACTGAAGCTTTCTTT. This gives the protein CASSITGTGDTEAFF.

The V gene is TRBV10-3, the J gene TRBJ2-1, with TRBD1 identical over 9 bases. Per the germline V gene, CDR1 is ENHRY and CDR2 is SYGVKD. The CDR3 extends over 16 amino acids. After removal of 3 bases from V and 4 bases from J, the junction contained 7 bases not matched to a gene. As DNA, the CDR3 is TGTGCCATCAGTGATGGGACAGGGCGAAGTTACAATGAGCAGTTCTTC. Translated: CAISDGTGRSYNEQFF.

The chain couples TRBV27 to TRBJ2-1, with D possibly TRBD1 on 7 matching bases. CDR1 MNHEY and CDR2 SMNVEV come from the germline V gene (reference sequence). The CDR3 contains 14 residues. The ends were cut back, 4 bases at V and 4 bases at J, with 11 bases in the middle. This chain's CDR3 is CASSSQGGYNEQFF. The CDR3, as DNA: TGTGCCAGCAGTTCGCAGGGGGGTTACAATGAGCAGTTCTTC.